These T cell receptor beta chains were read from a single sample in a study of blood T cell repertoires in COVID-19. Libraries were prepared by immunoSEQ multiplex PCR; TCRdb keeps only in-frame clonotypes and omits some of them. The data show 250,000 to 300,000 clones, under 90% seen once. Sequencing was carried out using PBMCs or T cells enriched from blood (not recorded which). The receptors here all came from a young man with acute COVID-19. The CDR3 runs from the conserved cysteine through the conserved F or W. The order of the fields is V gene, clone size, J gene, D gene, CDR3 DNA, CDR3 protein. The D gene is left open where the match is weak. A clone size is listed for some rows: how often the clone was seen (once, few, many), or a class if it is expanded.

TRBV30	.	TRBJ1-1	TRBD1	TGTGCCTGGAGCTACGGGACAGGGGTTTTGAACACTGAAGCTTTCTTT	CAWSYGTGVLNTEAFF
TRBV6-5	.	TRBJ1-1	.	TGTGCCAGCAGCCAAGGGGCAGTTTTGAACACTGAAGCTTTCTTT	CASSQGAVLNTEAFF
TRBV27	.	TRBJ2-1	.	TGTGCCAGCAGTCCCCGGAGTAGGTGGGAGGACAATGAGCAGTTCTTC	CASSPRSRWEDNEQFF
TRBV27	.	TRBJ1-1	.	TGTGCCAGCAGATTTACAGGGAGCGCTGAAGCTTTCTTT	CASRFTGSAEAFF
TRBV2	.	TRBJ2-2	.	TGTGCCAGCAGTCAACATCGGGGGTTGGCCACCGGGGAGCTGTTTTTT	CASSQHRGLATGELFF
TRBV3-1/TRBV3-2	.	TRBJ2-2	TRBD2	TGTGCCAGCAGACCTATAAGCGGGAGAGCTGGGGAGCTGTTTTTT	CASRPISGRAGELFF
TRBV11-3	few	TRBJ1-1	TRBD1	TGTGCCAGCAGCGCAAGACAGGGGTGGGACACTGAAGCTTTCTTT	CASSARQGWDTEAFF
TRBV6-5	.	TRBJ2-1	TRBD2	TGTGCCAGCAGTTACCAAGCGGGGGAGTTTAATGAGCAGTTCTTC	CASSYQAGEFNEQFF
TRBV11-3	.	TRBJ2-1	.	TGTGCCAGCAGCTTATTCAAGCCCCCGACAGGTGAGCAGTTCTTC	CASSLFKPPTGEQFF
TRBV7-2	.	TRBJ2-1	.	TGTGCCAGCAGACCCCCTCAGAACAATGAGCAGTTCTTC	CASRPPQNNEQFF
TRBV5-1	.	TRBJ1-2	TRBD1	TGCGCCAGCAGCCTAAAGACAGGGGACGGCTACACCTTC	CASSLKTGDGYTF
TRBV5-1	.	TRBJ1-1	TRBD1	TGTGCCAGCAGCTTGGGGACAGGCGTGATGGACACTGAAGCTTTCTTT	CASSLGTGVMDTEAFF
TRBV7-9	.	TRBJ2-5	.	TGTGCCAGCAGCTTAGGTTCGGTAGAGACCCAGTACTTC	CASSLGSVETQYF
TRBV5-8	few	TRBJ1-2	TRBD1	TGTGCCAGCAGGTACAGGGGACACGCTGGTGACTATGGCTACACCTTC	CASRYRGHAGDYGYTF
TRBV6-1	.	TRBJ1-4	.	TGTGCCAGCAGTGAGGCCGGACTTGCAACTAATGAAAAACTGTTTTTT	CASSEAGLATNEKLFF
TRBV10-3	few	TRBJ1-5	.	TGTGCCATCAGTGCGGAAACGGGAAATCAGCCCCAGCATTTT	CAISAETGNQPQHF
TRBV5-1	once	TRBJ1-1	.	TGTGCCAGCAGCCCCTCCGGGGGGAACACTGAAGCTTTCTTT	CASSPSGGNTEAFF
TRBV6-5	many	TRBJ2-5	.	TGTGCCAGCAGTTACTCGAGTGAGACCCAGTACTTC	CASSYSSETQYF
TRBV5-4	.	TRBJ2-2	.	TGTGCCAGCAGCTTGGGACTAGCGAACACCGGGGAGCTGTTTTTT	CASSLGLANTGELFF
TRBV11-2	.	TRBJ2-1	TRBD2	TGTGCCAGCAGCTTTCTTACTAGCGGGGCATCTAATGAGCAGTTCTTC	CASSFLTSGASNEQFF
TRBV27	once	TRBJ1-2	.	TGTGCCAGCAGTCGTACTAACTATGGCTACACCTTC	CASSRTNYGYTF
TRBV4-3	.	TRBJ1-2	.	TGCGCCAGCAGCCAAGATCCGACGAGGGTCTATGGCTACACCTTC	CASSQDPTRVYGYTF
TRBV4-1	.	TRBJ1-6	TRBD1	TGCGCCAGCAGCCAAGAGCAGGGGGATTCACCCCTCCACTTT	CASSQEQGDSPLHF
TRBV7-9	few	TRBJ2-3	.	TGTGCCAGCCCTAAAAGGGGGAACCCCACAGATACGCAGTATTTT	CASPKRGNPTDTQYF
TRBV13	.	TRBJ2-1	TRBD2	TGTGCCAGCAGCTTAGGCCTGATGGCGGGAGGGCCGAGTGAGCAGTTCTTC	CASSLGLMAGGPSEQFF
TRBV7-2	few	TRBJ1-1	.	TGTGCCAGCAGCCTGAACCCGGGATCTGAAGCTTTCTTT	CASSLNPGSEAFF
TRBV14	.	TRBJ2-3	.	TGTGCCAGCAGCCAAGGGGGGACTCGACCAGACACAGATACGCAGTATTTT	CASSQGGTRPDTDTQYF
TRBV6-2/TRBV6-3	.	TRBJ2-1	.	TGTGCCAGCAGTTACGAAACAACAGACAATGAAGGGCAGTTCTTC	CASSYETTDNEGQFF
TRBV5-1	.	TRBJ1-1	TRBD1	TGCGCCAGCAGCGCCGGGACAGGGGGCTGGGGCACTGAAGCTTTCTTT	CASSAGTGGWGTEAFF